The table lists the clone carrying this TCR beta chain with a few counts. The antigen remains unidentified. This entry comes from a study of early T cells in non-severe SARS-CoV-2 infection. Study-level results: VDJdb-based matching was biased toward anti-spike CD8 responses and missed private and CD4 specificities.

Trimming removed 8 bases at V and 2 bases at J, with 10 bases between. The CDR3 is 13 residues long. Germline V gives CDR1 SGHTA, CDR2 FQGNSA. The library protocol tagged individual cDNA molecules with unique molecular identifiers. TCRdb passed the 5' RACE reads through MiXCR, listing each CDR3 protein once. Of fewer than 80,000 distinct CDR3 sequences listed, around a tenth are singletons. This TCR was sampled from an adult who was a healthcare worker with PCR-confirmed SARS-CoV-2 infection or an uninfected control (not recorded which). J is TRBJ2-1 and V is TRBV7-2, with D perhaps matching TRBD2 (5 bases). Input material: whole blood. The CDR3 loop is CASRETTYNEQFF. The CDR3 nucleotides read TGTGCCAGCCGGGAAACCACCTACAATGAGCAGTTCTTC. Full variable domain (remainder filled in from reference TRBV7-2 and TRBJ2-1): GAGVSQSPSNKVTEKGKDVELRCDPISGHTALYWYRQSLGQGLEFLIYFQGNSAPDKSGLPSDRFSAERTGGSVSTLTIQRTQQEDSAVYLCASRETTYNEQFFGPGTRLTVL.